What follows is one T cell receptor (beta chain) and its context. No antigen is known for it. Within one base of it there is no much larger clone, and no base qualities were kept. Measured from the cysteine to the phenylalanine, the CDR3 is 15 residues long. Only CDR3 DNA remains: 45 bases, in frame from the first base. V drops 0 bases and J drops 2 bases, leaving 10 bases in between. CDR1 and CDR2, per the germline V gene (reference sequence), are LNHNV and YYDKDF. Read against the paper, the sample's time point label means: baseline before first vaccination. The vaccinee samples were drawn from two UK trials, COV001 and COV002, one of which was a single-blind randomized controlled phase 2/3 trial testing AZD1222 (ChAdOx1 nCoV-19) in healthy adults. Trial participant PBMC samples were collected at day 0 and day 28 after the second dose for TCRbeta chain sequencing. This sample is part of a study of T cell responses to AZD1222 COVID-19 vaccine (dated by TCRdb to the early 2020s). Looking at the study overall: AZD1222 recipients whose second dose came at about 4 weeks and those whose second dose came at about 12 weeks were combined into one group, since spike-specific TCR depth and breadth did not differ between the two schedules. Trial participants were enrolled by age into subgroups of 18-55, 56-69 and 70-plus years, and around 140, 26 and 57 TCR-sequenced participants, respectively, were included in these subgroups. A total of 230 to 250 trial participants underwent TCR sequencing, of whom about 210 had received two doses of AZD1222 and 26 had received two doses of the MenACWY control vaccine. Findings and caveats that apply to the study as a whole: Spike-specific TCR breadth and depth rose significantly after two AZD1222 doses compared with day 0 and with MenACWY recipients. Participants were mostly white British, with more females than males. The authors suggested clonal diversity may have been underestimated. The 56-69-year group was small, and its depth increase did not reach significance, likely because of low power. Reportedly, close to half of the unique spike-specific TCRs recognized epitopes lying outside the regions that are mutated in the B.1.351 and B.1.1.7 variants. Because no samples from the day 14 peak response were available, repertoires could be characterized only after the peak T cell response. Only five to seven AZD1222 recipients were SARS-CoV-2 seropositive at baseline, limiting conclusions about previously exposed vaccinees. The whole spike protein was spanned by vaccine-associated CD4 TCRs, and dominant responses were seen in regions 160-218 and 743-854.

The CDR3 regions of human TCRbeta chains were subjected to immunosequencing. On the authors' methods: Repertoire TCRs were checked for matches against a reference library of SARS-CoV-2-specific TCRs that had been generated using the MIRA antigen-specificity platform. Breadth meant the fraction of unique TCRs that were SARS-CoV-2-associated, whereas depth meant the fraction of total T cells that were SARS-CoV-2-associated. Using the MIRA data, each spike-specific TCR was mapped to the spike region that the TCR reacts to and placed in a CD4 or CD8 class. Log10-transformed breadth and depth values were compared by one-way ANOVA with Sidak's multiple comparisons tests. Imported from immuneACCESS, the table was reduced by TCRdb to in-frame sequences with V and J called. These copies leave out some clones; in studies compared against another copy, an unresolved V gene accounts for under half, and the cause of the remainder is not known. V and J calls and clone size are as listed in that table; D and trimming were resolved from the DNA. In all, the sample holds about 150,000 clones, and approximately 90% of those were seen once. The top ten hold 1.5% to 2% of the sample.

Recombination joined TRBV15 with TRBJ2-5; the D gene lacks a confident call. The specimen was peripheral blood, collected on day 0 of AZD1222 vaccination. This clonotype was obtained from an adult in good health. The DNA sequence is as follows: TGTGCCACCAGCAGAGATAGTACAGCGCAAGAGACCCAGTACTTC. The resulting protein is CATSRDSTAQETQYF.